These 21 T cell receptor beta chains were all obtained from the same sample, sequenced in a study of T cell repertoires in cytomegalovirus infection. One entry per CDR3 protein results from TCRdb running MiXCR on the reads. The table has about 900,000 distinct CDR3 sequences, approximately 31% seen once. These receptors lack a known antigen. Sequenced here: cultured CD8+ T cells from PBMCs, sampled from culture after CMV antigen stimulation. All receptors come from a human donor in good health (CMV status not recorded). Some clones in this sample may be carry-over from other donors' samples.

V gene TRBV7-9 combines with J gene TRBJ2-7; TRBD1 matches 7 bases. The CDR3 extends over 15 amino acids. The J segment lost 2 bases and the V segment lost 4 bases, leaving 8 bases of the junction unmatched. Germline CDR1 is SEHNR and CDR2 is FQNEAQ (reference sequence). CDR3 in amino acids: CASSSDRVNPYEQYV. CDR3 DNA sequence: TGTGCCAGCAGCTCCGACAGGGTGAACCCCTACGAGCAGTACGTC.

The chain uses TRBV4-1 and TRBJ1-5; D is unresolved. Trimming took off 3 bases at V and 4 bases at J, with 10 bases between the two ends. Germline V gene sequence: CDR1 MGHRA, CDR2 YSYEKL. This CDR3 contains 14 residues. The CDR3 sequence: CASSHITSNQPQHF. The CDR3 DNA follows: TGCGCCAGCAGCCATATTACGAGTAATCAGCCCCAGCATTTT.

This rearrangement joins TRBV19 to TRBJ2-5; D not certain. CDR3 length: 13 amino acids. Germline values: CDR1 LNHDA, CDR2 SQIVND (reference sequence). V lost 6 bases to trimming and J lost 3 bases, with 11 bases between them. The CDR3 DNA reads TGTGCCAGTAGAAAACCCCAGGAAGAGACCCAGTACTTC. This translates into CASRKPQEETQYF.

J is TRBJ2-1 and V is TRBV6-1; possibly TRBD2 for D (5 bases). Per the germline V gene, CDR1 is MNHNS and CDR2 is SASEGT. The V end lost 8 bases, the J end lost 0 bases, and 17 bases lay between the germline ends. CDR3 size: 16 residues. In DNA, the CDR3 is TGTGCCAGCCCCGAACGTCGGGGAAGCTCCTACAATGAGCAGTTCTTC. Translated: CASPERRGSSYNEQFF.

V usage is TRBV27 and J usage is TRBJ2-2; tentatively, D is TRBD2 (5 bases). The V end lost 3 bases, the J end lost 4 bases, and 12 bases lay between the germline ends. The germline gives CDR1 MNHEY, CDR2 SMNVEV (reference sequence). This CDR3 has 15 residues. The CDR3 region is CASSLTLGVTGELFF. The DNA of the CDR3 is TGTGCCAGCAGTTTGACGCTGGGAGTCACCGGGGAGCTGTTTTTT.

The CDR3 region is CASSFLTEVLRGYTF. The CDR3 DNA is TGTGCCAGCAGCTTCCTGACGGAGGTTTTACGTGGCTACACCTTC. The chain has TRBV5-6 and TRBJ1-2; D unclear. The CDR3 consists of 15 residues. The germline V gene encodes CDR1 SGHDT and CDR2 YYEEEE. Trimming removed 2 bases at V and 7 bases at J, with 18 bases between.

This clonotype was seen only once. One end of the junction does not line up with germline, which may come from a read error. CDR3 sequence: CANSGTFDFGELFF. The DNA of the CDR3 is TGTGCCAACAGCGGGACCTTTGACTTCGGGGAGCTGTTTTTT. The chain couples TRBV7-8 to TRBJ2-2; 7 bases agree with TRBD2. CDR1 is SGHVS and CDR2 is FQNEAQ in the germline V gene. The CDR3 has 14 residues.

This chain joins TRBV10-3 and TRBJ2-1; 9 nucleotides line up with TRBD2. This CDR3 has 14 amino acids. CDR1 and CDR2 from the germline V gene are ENHRY and SYGVKD. With 6 bases clipped from V and 7 bases from J, the junction kept 7 bases outside the gene matches. Here the CDR3 reads CAIRPAGGLNEQFF. The CDR3 nucleotides are TGTGCCATCAGACCTGCGGGGGGGTTAAATGAGCAGTTCTTC.

This clonotype was observed a handful of times. This chain links TRBV6-1 with TRBJ2-5, with a possible D match to TRBD1 (5 bases). Trimming left V 4 bases short and J 3 bases short, with 12 bases between. CDR3 size: 14 residues. Germline-derived CDR1 and CDR2 are MNHNS and SASEGT. The CDR3 DNA reads TGTGCCAGCAGTGCAGGGTTAAGTGAAGAGACCCAGTACTTC. Protein: CASSAGLSEETQYF.

V usage is TRBV10-3 and J usage is TRBJ2-2; 10 positions match TRBD2. The CDR3 runs to 17 residues. The V gene's germline CDR1 is ENHRY and CDR2 SYGVKD. The ends lost 5 bases at V and 2 bases at J; junction bases unmatched: 8. CDR3 residues: CAISYPGLATNTGELFF. The CDR3 region has the DNA TGTGCCATCAGTTATCCGGGACTAGCGACCAACACCGGGGAGCTGTTTTTT.

The sample holds a few counts of this clonotype. J is TRBJ2-2 and V is TRBV4-1, with 9 bases identical to TRBD2. The CDR3 runs 15 residues. V was pared by 3 bases and J by 5 bases, with 4 bases of the junction left unmatched. Germline CDR1 reads MGHRA; CDR2 reads YSYEKL. DNA for the CDR3: TGCGCCAGCAGCCACTTAGCGGGGGTAACCGGGGAGCTGTTTTTT. Protein sequence: CASSHLAGVTGELFF.

A note on this clonotype: Compared with germline, one end of the junction differs, possibly owing to a read error. This sequence joins TRBV4-1 and TRBJ2-3, with 9 positions matching TRBD1. Germline assignment: CDR1 MGHRA and CDR2 YSYEKL. This CDR3 has 18 residues. The CDR3 DNA sequence: TGCGCCAACAGCCAAGCCTCCAGGGGGACAGGGAGCACAGATACGCAGTATTTT. It yields the protein CANSQASRGTGSTDTQYF.

The chain joins TRBV7-9 to TRBJ2-1, with 9 bases aligning to TRBD2. Germline V gene sequence: CDR1 SEHNR, CDR2 FQNEAQ (reference sequence). V gave up 5 bases and J gave up 9 bases; unmatched junction bases: 17. This CDR3 is 17 amino acids long. DNA for the CDR3: TGTGCCAGCAGCAACCCGGAGCGGGGGGCCCCAACTTTTGAGCAGTTCTTC. Amino acid sequence: CASSNPERGAPTFEQFF.

This clonotype has more than one count but fewer than ten. This chain joins TRBV7-9 and TRBJ2-2; D perhaps matches TRBD1 (5 bases). V was cut by 4 bases and J by 0 bases, with 21 bases left in between. CDR1 and CDR2 from the germline V gene are SEHNR and FQNEAQ (reference sequence). CDR3 length equals 19 residues. The CDR3: CASSSPRTYYSANTGELFF. The CDR3 region has the DNA TGTGCCAGCAGCTCACCCCGGACATACTACAGCGCGAACACCGGGGAGCTGTTTTTT.

In its sample, this clonotype was seen many times. The V gene is TRBV12-3 or TRBV12-4, the J gene TRBJ1-6; D call uncertain. The CDR3 consists of 12 residues. Trimming removed 6 bases at V and 15 bases at J, with 15 bases between. The DNA of the CDR3 is TGTGCCAGCAGGGACTCGAGGTTGGGCCTCCACTTT. Translating it yields CASRDSRLGLHF.

This clonotype was seen many times. This chain links TRBV7-6 with TRBJ2-3; TRBD2 agrees at 7 bases. CDR3 length: 16 residues. Germline V gene data show CDR1 as SGHVS and CDR2 as FNYEAQ. Unmatched junction bases numbered 5, after V lost 0 bases and J lost 2 bases. CDR3 sequence reads: CASSLAGRDFTDTQYF. The CDR3 DNA reads TGTGCCAGCAGCTTAGCGGGGAGGGATTTCACAGATACGCAGTATTTT.

This chain uses TRBV12-3 or TRBV12-4 with TRBJ2-7, with D possibly TRBD1 on 6 matching bases. Between the trimmed V and J ends, which lost 6 bases and 5 bases, there was a span of 26 bases. The CDR3 runs 17 residues. This CDR3 reads CASSSDTPPRGYDEQYF. CDR3 DNA: TGTGCCAGCAGCTCCGATACCCCACCCAGGGGCTATGACGAGCAGTACTTC.

This clonotype was seen a few times. The V call is TRBV12-3 or TRBV12-4, the J call TRBJ2-1, with 9 bases aligning to TRBD1. This CDR3 region has 15 residues. The V segment lost 4 bases and the J segment 7 bases; nucleotides outside the gene matches: 8. Written as DNA, the CDR3 is TGTGCCAGCAGTTGGGGGACAGGGATTTTAAATGAGCAGTTCTTC. Protein: CASSWGTGILNEQFF.

This clonotype was observed once. The V gene is TRBV7-9, the J gene TRBJ2-1; 8 nucleotides line up with TRBD2. The trim removed 3 bases at V and 4 bases at J, leaving 8 bases unmatched. The germline V gene has CDR1 SEHNR and CDR2 FQNEAQ (reference sequence). The CDR3 consists of 16 residues. CDR3 loop: CASSFSAGGIYNEQFF. In nucleotides, the CDR3 is TGTGCCAGCAGCTTCTCCGCGGGGGGTATTTACAATGAGCAGTTCTTC.

This clonotype was recorded at least ten times. This chain uses TRBV7-6 with TRBJ2-6, with D possibly TRBD1 on 5 matching bases. V lost 5 bases and J 0 bases, leaving 11 bases between the germline ends. The germline gives CDR1 SGHVS, CDR2 FNYEAQ. CDR3 size: 16 residues. The CDR3 loop is CASSKGLRSGANVLTF. In DNA, the CDR3 is TGTGCCAGCAGCAAGGGGCTCCGCTCTGGGGCCAACGTCCTGACTTTC.

This clonotype was observed a handful of times. The chain couples TRBV5-6 to TRBJ2-7; TRBD1 matches at 7 bases. Germline lookup yields CDR1 SGHDT and CDR2 YYEEEE. The junction had 8 bases not matched to a gene; V was cut back by 2 bases and J by 6 bases. This CDR3 is 14 amino acids long. The CDR3 bases are TGTGCCAGCAGCTTCCGGACAGGCCGTAGCGAGCAGTACTTC. Protein sequence: CASSFRTGRSEQYF.